This TCR beta chain was identified in a study of blood T cell repertoires in COVID-19. The repertoire was sequenced with immunoSEQ multiplex PCR; TCRdb's copy has only in-frame clones and lacks some. This sample yields approximately 6,400 clones, of which more than 75% are seen a single time; about 7% belongs to the top ten. V gave up 1 base and J gave up 6 bases, with 12 bases separating them. Germline V gives CDR1 MGHRA, CDR2 YSYEKL. The CDR3 covers 14 residues. The chain carries TRBV4-1 and TRBJ1-1; no clear D gene. The receptor comes from a human donor in a cohort sampled during active COVID-19. The sample comprised peripheral blood. The CDR3 nucleotides are TGCGCCAGCAGCCAAGTAGGAGGGAAGGCTGAAGCTTTCTTT. This codes for CASSQVGGKAEAFF.